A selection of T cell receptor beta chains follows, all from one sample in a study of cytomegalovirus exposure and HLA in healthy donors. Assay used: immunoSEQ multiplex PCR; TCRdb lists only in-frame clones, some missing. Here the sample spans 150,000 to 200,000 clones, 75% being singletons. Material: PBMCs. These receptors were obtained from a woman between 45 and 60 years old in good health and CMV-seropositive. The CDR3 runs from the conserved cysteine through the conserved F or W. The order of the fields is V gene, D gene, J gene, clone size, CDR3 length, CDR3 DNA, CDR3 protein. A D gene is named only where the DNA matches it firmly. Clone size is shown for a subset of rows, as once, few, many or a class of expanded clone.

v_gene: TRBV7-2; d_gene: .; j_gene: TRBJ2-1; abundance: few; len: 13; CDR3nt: TGTGCCAGCAGCTTAATGCGGGTGGGTGAGCAGTTCTTC; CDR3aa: CASSLMRVGEQFF
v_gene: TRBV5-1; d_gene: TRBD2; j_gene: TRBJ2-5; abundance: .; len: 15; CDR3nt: TGCGCCAGCAGCTTCCAAGCGGGGGGAGGGGAGACCCAGTACTTC; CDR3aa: CASSFQAGGGETQYF
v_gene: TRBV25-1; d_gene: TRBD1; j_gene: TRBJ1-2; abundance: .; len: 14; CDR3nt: TGTGCCAGCAGTCCGGGACAGGGGGCCTGCGGCTACACCTTC; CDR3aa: CASSPGQGACGYTF
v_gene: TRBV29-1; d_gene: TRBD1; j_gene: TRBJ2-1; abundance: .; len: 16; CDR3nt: TGCAGCGTTGAAGAAATGACAGGGGCCACCTACAATGAGCAGTTCTTC; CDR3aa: CSVEEMTGATYNEQFF
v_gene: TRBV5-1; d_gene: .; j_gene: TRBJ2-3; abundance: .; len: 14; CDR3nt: TGCGCCAGCAGCTTAGCACAGGGACGGGATACGCAGTATTTT; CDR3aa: CASSLAQGRDTQYF
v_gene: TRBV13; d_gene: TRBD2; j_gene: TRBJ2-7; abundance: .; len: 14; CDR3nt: TGTGCCAGCAGTTCCAGGACTAGCTTGTCCGAGCAGTACTTC; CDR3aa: CASSSRTSLSEQYF
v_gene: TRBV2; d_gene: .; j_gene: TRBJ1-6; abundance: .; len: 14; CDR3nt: TGTGCCAGCTCCCCTGGAGCATATAATTCACCCCTCCACTTT; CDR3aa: CASSPGAYNSPLHF
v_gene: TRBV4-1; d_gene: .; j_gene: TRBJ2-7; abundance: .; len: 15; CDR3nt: TGCGCCAGCAGCCAGCAACTACAGGGTAGGCACGAGCAGTACTTC; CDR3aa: CASSQQLQGRHEQYF
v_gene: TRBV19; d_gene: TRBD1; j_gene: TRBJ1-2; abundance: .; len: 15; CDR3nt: TGTGCCAGTAGTCAAGGGGACAGTGGGGTCTATGGCTACACCTTC; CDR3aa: CASSQGDSGVYGYTF
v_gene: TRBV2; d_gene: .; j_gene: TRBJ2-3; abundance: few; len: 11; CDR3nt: TGTGCCAGCAGGTATGCAGATACGCAGTATTTT; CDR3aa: CASRYADTQYF
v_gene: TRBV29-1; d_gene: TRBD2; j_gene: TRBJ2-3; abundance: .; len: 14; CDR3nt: TGCAGCGTTGAACCTAGCGGGCGTCGAGATACGCAGTATTTT; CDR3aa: CSVEPSGRRDTQYF
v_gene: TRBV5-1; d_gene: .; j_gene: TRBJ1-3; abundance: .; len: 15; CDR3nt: TGCGCCAGCAGCTTGGAAGCAGGGGCCGGAAACACCATATATTTT; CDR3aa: CASSLEAGAGNTIYF
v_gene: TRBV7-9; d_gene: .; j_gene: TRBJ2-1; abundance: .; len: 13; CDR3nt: TGTGCCAGCAGCCACGAGGGTTTACGGGAGCAGTTCTTC; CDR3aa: CASSHEGLREQFF
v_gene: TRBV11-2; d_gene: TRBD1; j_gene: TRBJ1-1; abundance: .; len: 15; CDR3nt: TGTGCCAGCAGCAACCGCAGGGGGCGGGACACTGAAGCTTTCTTT; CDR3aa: CASSNRRGRDTEAFF
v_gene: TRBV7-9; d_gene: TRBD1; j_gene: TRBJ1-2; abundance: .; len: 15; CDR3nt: TGTGCCAGCAGCCCCGGGACAGGGAGTGAGAATGGCTACCCCTTC; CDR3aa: CASSPGTGSENGYPF
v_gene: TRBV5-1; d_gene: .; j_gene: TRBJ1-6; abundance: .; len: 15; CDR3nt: TGCGCCAGCAGACGCGAGGCAGGGGATTATTCACCCCTCCACTTT; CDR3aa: CASRREAGDYSPLHF
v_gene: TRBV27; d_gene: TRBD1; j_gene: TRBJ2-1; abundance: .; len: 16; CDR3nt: TGTGCCAGCAGTTCGAACAGGGGACCCCCCGGAAATGAGCAGTTCTTC; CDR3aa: CASSSNRGPPGNEQFF
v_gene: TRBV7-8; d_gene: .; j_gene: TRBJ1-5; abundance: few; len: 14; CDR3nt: TGTGCCAGCCAATATCGGGAAGAGGTTCAGCCCCAGCATTTT; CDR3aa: CASQYREEVQPQHF
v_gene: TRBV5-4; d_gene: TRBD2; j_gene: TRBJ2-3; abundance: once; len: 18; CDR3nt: TGTGCCAGCAGCTTGAGCCGTGGGGCGGGGGGATTCGCAGATACGCAGTATTTT; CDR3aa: CASSLSRGAGGFADTQYF
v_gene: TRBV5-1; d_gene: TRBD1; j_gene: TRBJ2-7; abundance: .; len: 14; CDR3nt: TGCGCCAGCAGCCCATGGGACAGTTCCTACGAGCAGTACTTC; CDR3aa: CASSPWDSSYEQYF
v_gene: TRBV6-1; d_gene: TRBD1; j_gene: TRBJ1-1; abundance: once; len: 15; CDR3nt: TGTGCCAGCAGTGATTGGTGGCAGGGGGTGGAGGAAGCTTTCTTT; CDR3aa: CASSDWWQGVEEAFF
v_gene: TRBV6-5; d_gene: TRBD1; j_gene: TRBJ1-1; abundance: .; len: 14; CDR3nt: TGTGCCAGCAGACTCGGACAGGTGAACACTGAAGCTTTCTTT; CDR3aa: CASRLGQVNTEAFF
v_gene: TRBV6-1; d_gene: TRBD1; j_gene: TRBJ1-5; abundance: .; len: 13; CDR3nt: TGTGCCAGTCCGACAGGGTTGGTCCAGCCCCAGCATTTT; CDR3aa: CASPTGLVQPQHF
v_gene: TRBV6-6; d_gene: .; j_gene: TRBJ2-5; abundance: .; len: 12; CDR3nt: TGTGCCAGCAACGGGATTCAAGAGACCCAGTACTTC; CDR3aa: CASNGIQETQYF
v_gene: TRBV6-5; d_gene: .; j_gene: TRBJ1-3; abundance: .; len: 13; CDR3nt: TGTGCCAGCAGAAAGGGGTTTGGAAACACCATATATTTT; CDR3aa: CASRKGFGNTIYF
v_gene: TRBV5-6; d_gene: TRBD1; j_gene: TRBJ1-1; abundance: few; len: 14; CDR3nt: TGTGCCAGCAGCTTACTCGACAGGGACACTGAAGCTTTCTTT; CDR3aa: CASSLLDRDTEAFF
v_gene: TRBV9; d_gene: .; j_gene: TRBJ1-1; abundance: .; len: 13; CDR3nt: TGTGCCAGCAGCGCGACAGGGAACACTGAAGCTTTCTTT; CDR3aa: CASSATGNTEAFF
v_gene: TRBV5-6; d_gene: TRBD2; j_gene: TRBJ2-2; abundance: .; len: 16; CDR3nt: TGTGCCAGCAGCAGGGGACTAGCGGGACCCTCCGGGGAGCTGTTTTTT; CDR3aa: CASSRGLAGPSGELFF
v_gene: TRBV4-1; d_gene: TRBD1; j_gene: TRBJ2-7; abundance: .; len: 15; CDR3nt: TGCGCCAGCAGCCATGTACCGGGACAGCTGGACGAGCAGTACTTC; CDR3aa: CASSHVPGQLDEQYF
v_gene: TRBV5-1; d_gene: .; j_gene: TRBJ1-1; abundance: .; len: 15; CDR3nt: TGCGCCAGCAGCTTGGGGCCGGGGTTGAACACTGAAGCTTTCTTT; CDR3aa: CASSLGPGLNTEAFF
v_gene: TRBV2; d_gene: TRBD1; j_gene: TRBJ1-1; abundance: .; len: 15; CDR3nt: TGTGCCAGCAGTGAAGCGTCGGGACAGGGCACTGAAGCTTTCTTT; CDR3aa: CASSEASGQGTEAFF
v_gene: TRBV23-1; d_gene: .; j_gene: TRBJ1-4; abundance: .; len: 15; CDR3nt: TGCGCCAGTCAAACCGAGGGTCACCTTAATGAAAAACTGTTTTTT; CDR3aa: CASQTEGHLNEKLFF
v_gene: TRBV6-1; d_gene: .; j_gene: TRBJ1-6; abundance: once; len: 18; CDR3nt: TGTGCCAGCAGTGGACCCTCGGGGGGGACCTCCTATAATTCACCCCTCCACTTT; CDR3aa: CASSGPSGGTSYNSPLHF
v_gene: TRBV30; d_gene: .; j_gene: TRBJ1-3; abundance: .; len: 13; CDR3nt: TGTGCCTCCCCTGGCAGGACTGGAAACACCATATATTTT; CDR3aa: CASPGRTGNTIYF
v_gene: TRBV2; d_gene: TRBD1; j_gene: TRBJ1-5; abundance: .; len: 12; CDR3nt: TGTGCCAGCAGTGTGGGACAGGGAGGGTTTCTGTTT; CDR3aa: CASSVGQGGFLF
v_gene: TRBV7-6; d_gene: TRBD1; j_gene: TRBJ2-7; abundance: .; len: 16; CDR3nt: TGTGCCAGCAGCCACGGGACAGGTATCGATCAAGGCGAGCAGTACTTC; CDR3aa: CASSHGTGIDQGEQYF
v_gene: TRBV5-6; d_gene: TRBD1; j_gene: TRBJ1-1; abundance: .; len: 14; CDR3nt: TGTGCCAGCAGCTTTGGACAGGGGCAAACTGAAGCTTTCTTT; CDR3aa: CASSFGQGQTEAFF
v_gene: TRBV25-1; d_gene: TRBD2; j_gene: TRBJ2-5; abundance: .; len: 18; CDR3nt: TGTGCCAGCAGTAGGGGTCGGGGCGGGGGGGCCTCAGGGGAGACCCAGTACTTC; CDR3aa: CASSRGRGGGASGETQYF
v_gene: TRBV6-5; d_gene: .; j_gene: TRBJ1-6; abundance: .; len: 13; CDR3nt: TGTGCCAGCAGAGGACAGCCGAATTCACCCCTCCACTTT; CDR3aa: CASRGQPNSPLHF
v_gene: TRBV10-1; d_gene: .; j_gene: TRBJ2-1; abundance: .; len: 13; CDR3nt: TGCGCCAGCAGTGAGGGGGCGGATACGAAGCAGTTCTTC; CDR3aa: CASSEGADTKQFF
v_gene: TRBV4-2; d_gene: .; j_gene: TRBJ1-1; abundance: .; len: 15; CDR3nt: TGTGCCAGCAGCCCCGCCGAAGGGGGTGAGAGTGAAGCTTTCTTT; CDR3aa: CASSPAEGGESEAFF
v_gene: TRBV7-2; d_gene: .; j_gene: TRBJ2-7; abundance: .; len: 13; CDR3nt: TGTGCCAGCAGCTTGGCAGGGAAGGGCGAGCAGTACTTC; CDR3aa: CASSLAGKGEQYF
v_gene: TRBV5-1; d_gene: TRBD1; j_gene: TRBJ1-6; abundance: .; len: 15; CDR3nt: TGCGCCAGCAGCTCGGAACAGGGGGGATCGGTTCCCCTCCACTTT; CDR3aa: CASSSEQGGSVPLHF
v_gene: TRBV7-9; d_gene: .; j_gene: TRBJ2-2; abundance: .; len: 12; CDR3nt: TGTTCCAGCAGTAGAAACACCGGGGAGCTGTTTTTT; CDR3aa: CSSSRNTGELFF
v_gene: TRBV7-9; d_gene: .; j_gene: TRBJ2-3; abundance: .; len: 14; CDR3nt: TGTGCCAGCAGCTTATTAGCAGGAGGAAATACGCAGTATTTT; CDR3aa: CASSLLAGGNTQYF
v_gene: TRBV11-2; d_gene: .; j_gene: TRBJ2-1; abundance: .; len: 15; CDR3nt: TGTGCCAGCAGCGACCGTTCCCGGGGGGCCGATGAGCAGTTCTTC; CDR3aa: CASSDRSRGADEQFF
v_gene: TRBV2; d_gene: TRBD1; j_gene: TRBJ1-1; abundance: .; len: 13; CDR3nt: TGTGCCAGCAGCGCGGGGACAGAAGGTGAAGCTTTCTTT; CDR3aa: CASSAGTEGEAFF
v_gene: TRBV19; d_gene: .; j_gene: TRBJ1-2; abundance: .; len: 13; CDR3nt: TGTGCCAGTAGTAACCGGGACACCTATGGCTACACCTTC; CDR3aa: CASSNRDTYGYTF
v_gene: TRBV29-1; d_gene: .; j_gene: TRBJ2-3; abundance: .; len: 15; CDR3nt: TGCAGCGTTGCTGTGGGGGCATCGACACCAGATACGCAGTATTTT; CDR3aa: CSVAVGASTPDTQYF
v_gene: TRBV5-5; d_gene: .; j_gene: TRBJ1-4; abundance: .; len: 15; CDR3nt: TGTGCCAGCAGCTTGCGGGGGGGGCTTAATGAAAAACTGTTTTTT; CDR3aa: CASSLRGGLNEKLFF
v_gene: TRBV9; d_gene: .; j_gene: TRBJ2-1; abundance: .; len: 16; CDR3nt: TGTGCCAGCAGCGTAGAAGGCAGAGGCTCCTACAATGAGCAGTTCTTC; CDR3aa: CASSVEGRGSYNEQFF